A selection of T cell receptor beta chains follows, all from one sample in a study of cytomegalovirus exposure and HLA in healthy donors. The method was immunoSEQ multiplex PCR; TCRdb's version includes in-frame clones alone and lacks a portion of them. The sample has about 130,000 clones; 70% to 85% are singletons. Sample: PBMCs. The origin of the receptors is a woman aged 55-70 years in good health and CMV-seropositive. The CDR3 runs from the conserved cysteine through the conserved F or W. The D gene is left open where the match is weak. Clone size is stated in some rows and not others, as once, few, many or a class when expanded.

CASSGMDRGYSNQPQHF	TGTGCCAGCAGCGGGATGGACAGGGGCTATAGCAATCAGCCCCAGCATTTT	TRBJ1-5	-	TRBD1	TRBV7-2
CASSPETSTDTQYF	TGCGCCAGCAGCCCGGAGACTAGCACAGATACGCAGTATTTT	TRBJ2-3	-	-	TRBV4-1
CASSQVAGADYNEQFF	TGTGCCAGCAGCCAAGTTGCGGGAGCGGATTACAATGAGCAGTTCTTC	TRBJ2-1	-	TRBD2	TRBV14
CASRLIRRVATGNTIYF	TGTGCCAGCAGACTCATCCGACGGGTGGCTACTGGAAACACCATATATTTT	TRBJ1-3	-	-	TRBV27
CASHTGGMDTGELFF	TGTGCCAGCCATACGGGGGGGATGGACACCGGGGAGCTGTTTTTT	TRBJ2-2	-	TRBD2	TRBV6-5
CASSSTGEDQPQHF	TGTGCCAGCAGCTCGACAGGGGAGGATCAGCCCCAGCATTTT	TRBJ1-5	few	TRBD1	TRBV5-6
CASSLSWGGAGTEAFF	TGTGCCAGCAGCCTAAGCTGGGGGGGCGCGGGCACTGAAGCTTTCTTT	TRBJ1-1	-	-	TRBV11-2
CAGGGAYNEQFF	TGTGCTGGTGGGGGGGCCTACAATGAGCAGTTCTTC	TRBJ2-1	-	TRBD2	TRBV11-2
CASRTTTPERGNQPQHF	TGTGCCAGCAGGACTACGACCCCGGAAAGAGGCAATCAGCCCCAGCATTTT	TRBJ1-5	-	-	TRBV5-4
CASSDDRSYGYTF	TGCGCCAGCAGCGATGACAGATCCTATGGCTACACCTTC	TRBJ1-2	-	-	TRBV10-2
CASSLGGGNEQFF	TGTGCCAGCAGTCTCGGGGGGGGGAATGAGCAGTTCTTC	TRBJ2-1	-	TRBD2	TRBV25-1
CASSLDGGRSTNEKLFF	TGCGCCAGCAGCTTGGATGGAGGAAGGTCAACTAATGAAAAACTGTTTTTT	TRBJ1-4	-	-	TRBV5-1
CASSLRQGFGNQPQHF	TGTGCTAGCAGCTTACGACAGGGGTTCGGAAATCAGCCCCAGCATTTT	TRBJ1-5	-	TRBD1	TRBV7-6
CASSMARNQPQHF	TGTGCCAGTAGTATGGCCCGCAATCAGCCCCAGCATTTT	TRBJ1-5	-	-	TRBV19
CASSIEEAGDYGYTF	TGTGCCAGTAGTATAGAAGAGGCCGGGGACTATGGCTACACCTTC	TRBJ1-2	-	-	TRBV19
CASSSGGEKLFF	TGTGCCAGCAGCTCCGGGGGTGAAAAACTGTTTTTT	TRBJ1-4	-	-	TRBV5-6
CASSSRGGMNTEAFF	TGTGCCAGCAGCTCCCGTGGTGGCATGAACACTGAAGCTTTCTTT	TRBJ1-1	-	-	TRBV7-3
CASDIQGKTEAFF	TGTGCCAGCGACATACAGGGAAAGACTGAAGCTTTCTTT	TRBJ1-1	few	-	TRBV7-9
CAGHAGQVNTGELFF	TGTGCCGGACATGCAGGACAGGTGAACACCGGGGAGCTGTTTTTT	TRBJ2-2	-	TRBD1	TRBV7-9
CASSYSRASYGYTF	TGTGCCAGCAGTTACTCGAGGGCCAGCTATGGCTACACCTTC	TRBJ1-2	-	-	TRBV6-5
CASSTGQGPYEQYF	TGTGCCAGCAGCACGGGACAGGGACCCTACGAGCAGTACTTC	TRBJ2-7	-	TRBD1	TRBV9
CASSLPGKPEAFF	TGTGCCAGCAGCTTACCAGGGAAACCTGAAGCTTTCTTT	TRBJ1-1	-	-	TRBV7-9
CASSFTRGSYEQYF	TGTGCCAGCAGCTTTACCAGGGGCTCCTACGAGCAGTACTTC	TRBJ2-7	-	-	TRBV7-6
CASSYKAGGSYEQYF	TGCGCCAGCAGCTATAAAGCGGGGGGGTCCTACGAGCAGTACTTC	TRBJ2-7	few	TRBD2	TRBV5-1
CASSSLTDSGNTIYF	TGTGCCAGCAGCTCATTGACTGATTCTGGAAACACCATATATTTT	TRBJ1-3	few	-	TRBV5-5
CASSSLWAGSNQPQHF	TGTGCCAGCAGTTCCCTGTGGGCTGGTAGCAATCAGCCCCAGCATTTT	TRBJ1-5	many	-	TRBV6-5
CATSRDRGRNYGYTF	TGTGCCACCAGCAGAGATCGAGGGAGAAACTATGGCTACACCTTC	TRBJ1-2	-	-	TRBV15
CASSSAGAQGYGYTF	TGTGCCAGCAGCTCAGCGGGGGCGCAGGGCTATGGCTACACCTTC	TRBJ1-2	-	-	TRBV7-9
CASSKEAGQGYYSNQPQHF	TGTGCCAGCAGCAAAGAGGCCGGACAGGGCTACTATAGCAATCAGCCCCAGCATTTT	TRBJ1-5	-	-	TRBV21-1
CASSLGTDMNTEAFF	TGTGCCAGCAGCTTGGGGACAGATATGAACACTGAAGCTTTCTTT	TRBJ1-1	-	-	TRBV5-4
CASSLVLGLEQFF	TGTGCCAGCAGCTTAGTTCTAGGACTTGAGCAGTTCTTC	TRBJ2-1	-	-	TRBV7-9
CASSTARFTGTEAFF	TGTGCCAGTAGTACCGCACGATTTACGGGCACTGAAGCTTTCTTT	TRBJ1-1	-	-	TRBV19
CASSTGTSDTGELFF	TGCGCCAGCAGCACGGGGACTAGCGATACCGGGGAGCTGTTTTTT	TRBJ2-2	-	TRBD2	TRBV5-1
CASRETGQMNTEAFF	TGTGCCAGCAGGGAGACGGGACAGATGAACACTGAAGCTTTCTTT	TRBJ1-1	-	TRBD1	TRBV7-8
CASSLEPITGNTIYF	TGTGCCAGCAGCTTAGAACCTATCACTGGAAACACCATATATTTT	TRBJ1-3	-	-	TRBV7-8
CASSMGRGVYEQYF	TGTGCCAGTAGTATGGGCCGGGGGGTTTACGAGCAGTACTTC	TRBJ2-7	-	TRBD2	TRBV19
CASSPRISTNYGYTF	TGTGCCAGCAGCCCCAGAATCTCCACTAACTATGGCTACACCTTC	TRBJ1-2	-	-	TRBV11-2
CATSPWGGNTEAFF	TGTGCCACCAGCCCCTGGGGGGGGAACACTGAAGCTTTCTTT	TRBJ1-1	-	-	TRBV15
CASSSYLLQGAAYGYTF	TGTGCCAGCAGCTCCTATCTTTTACAGGGGGCTGCCTATGGCTACACCTTC	TRBJ1-2	-	TRBD1	TRBV5-5
CASSLGQVMNTEAFF	TGTGCCAGCTCACTTGGACAGGTCATGAACACTGAAGCTTTCTTT	TRBJ1-1	-	TRBD1	TRBV18
CASSFPYPSTDTQYF	TGTGCCAGCAGCTTTCCCTACCCTAGCACAGATACGCAGTATTTT	TRBJ2-3	-	-	TRBV11-1